What follows describes a single T cell receptor beta chain. The regulatory T cell sort gate was CD4+CD25hiCD127low/negative. The sample belongs to a study of B cell selection in AIRE deficiency. Authors' analysis steps: Patients' Tregs yielded 45,000 to 60,000 distinct TCRbeta sequences; donors' more than 95,000. Using immunoSEQ multiplex PCR, the repertoire was profiled, and TCRdb retains in-frame clones only, with some absent. D and trimming come from the DNA, and the V and J calls and clone size come from that table. The table shows roughly 24,000 clones, with approximately 92% occurring only once. The germline gives CDR1 SGHRS, CDR2 YFSETQ. V gave up 0 bases and J gave up 5 bases, with 14 bases separating them. This CDR3 region has 16 residues.

The sequence derives from a human donor in good health. The chain links TRBV5-1 to TRBJ2-2; D could derive from TRBD1 or TRBD2 (6 bases each). Sequencing used CD4+CD25+ Tregs sorted from PBMCs. The CDR3 here is CASSLDRGPFTGELFF. The CDR3 DNA follows: TGCGCCAGCAGCTTGGATCGGGGGCCTTTTACCGGGGAGCTGTTTTTT.